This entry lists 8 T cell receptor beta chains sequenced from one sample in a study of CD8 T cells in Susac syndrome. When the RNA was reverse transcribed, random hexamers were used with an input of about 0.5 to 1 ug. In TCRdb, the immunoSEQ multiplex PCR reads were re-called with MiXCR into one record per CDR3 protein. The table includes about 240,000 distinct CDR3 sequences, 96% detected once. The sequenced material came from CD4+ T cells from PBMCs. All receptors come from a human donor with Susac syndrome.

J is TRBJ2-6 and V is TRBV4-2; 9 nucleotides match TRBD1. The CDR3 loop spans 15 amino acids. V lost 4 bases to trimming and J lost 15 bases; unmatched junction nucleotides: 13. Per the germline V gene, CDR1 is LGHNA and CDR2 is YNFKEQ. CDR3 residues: CASSRMGDRVGALTF. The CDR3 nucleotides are TGTGCCAGCAGCCGCATGGGGGACAGGGTGGGCGCCCTGACTTTC.

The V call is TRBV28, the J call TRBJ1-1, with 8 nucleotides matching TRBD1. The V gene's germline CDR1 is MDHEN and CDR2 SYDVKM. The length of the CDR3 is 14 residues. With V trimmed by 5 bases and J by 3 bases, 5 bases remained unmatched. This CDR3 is CASSRQGMDTEAFF. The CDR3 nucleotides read TGTGCCAGCAGTCGACAGGGGATGGACACTGAAGCTTTCTTT.

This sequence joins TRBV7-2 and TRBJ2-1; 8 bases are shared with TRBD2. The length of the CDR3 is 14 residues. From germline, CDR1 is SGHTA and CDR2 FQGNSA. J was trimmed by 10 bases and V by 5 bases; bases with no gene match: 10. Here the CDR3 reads CASSPGGSGIEQFF. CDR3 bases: TGTGCCAGCAGCCCGGGGGGTAGCGGGATCGAGCAGTTCTTC. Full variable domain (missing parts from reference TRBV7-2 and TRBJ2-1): GAGVSQSPSNKVTEKGKDVELRCDPISGHTALYWYRQSLGQGLEFLIYFQGNSAPDKSGLPSDRFSAERTGGSVSTLTIQRTQQEDSAVYLCASSPGGSGIEQFFGPGTRLTVL.

The CDR3 loop is CASNWGISGEQFF. As DNA, the CDR3 is TGCGCCAGCAATTGGGGAATCTCAGGGGAGCAGTTCTTC. The rearrangement joins TRBV5-1 to TRBJ2-1; possibly TRBD1 for D (5 bases). V lost 6 bases to trimming and J lost 10 bases, with 17 bases between them. Germline-derived CDR1 and CDR2 are SGHRS and YFSETQ. The CDR3 sequence is 13 residues long.

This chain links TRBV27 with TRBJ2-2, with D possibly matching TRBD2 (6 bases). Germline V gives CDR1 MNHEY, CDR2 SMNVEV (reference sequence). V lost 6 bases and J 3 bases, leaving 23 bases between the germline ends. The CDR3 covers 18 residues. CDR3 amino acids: CASSSMDYLRMYTGELFF. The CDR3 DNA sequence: TGTGCCAGCAGCTCAATGGACTACCTCCGAATGTACACCGGGGAGCTGTTTTTT.

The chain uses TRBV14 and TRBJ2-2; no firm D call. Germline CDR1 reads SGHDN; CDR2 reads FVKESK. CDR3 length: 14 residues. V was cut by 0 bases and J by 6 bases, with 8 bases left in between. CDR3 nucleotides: TGTGCCAGCAGCCAAGATATTAGGGCCGGGGAGCTGTTTTTT. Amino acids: CASSQDIRAGELFF.

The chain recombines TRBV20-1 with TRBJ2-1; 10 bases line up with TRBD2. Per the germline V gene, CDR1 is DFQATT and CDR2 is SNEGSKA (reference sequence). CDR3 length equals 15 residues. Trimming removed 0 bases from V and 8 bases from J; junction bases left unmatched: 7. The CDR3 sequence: CSARDRLAGADEQFF. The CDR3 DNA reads TGCAGTGCTAGAGATCGGCTAGCGGGAGCAGATGAGCAGTTCTTC.

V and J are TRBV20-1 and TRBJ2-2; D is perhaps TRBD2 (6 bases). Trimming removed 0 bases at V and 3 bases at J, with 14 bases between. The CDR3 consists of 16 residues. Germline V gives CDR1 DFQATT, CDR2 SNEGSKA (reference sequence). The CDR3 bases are TGCAGTGCTAGAGATCCGACTAGAGGGGACACCGGGGAGCTGTTTTTT. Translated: CSARDPTRGDTGELFF.